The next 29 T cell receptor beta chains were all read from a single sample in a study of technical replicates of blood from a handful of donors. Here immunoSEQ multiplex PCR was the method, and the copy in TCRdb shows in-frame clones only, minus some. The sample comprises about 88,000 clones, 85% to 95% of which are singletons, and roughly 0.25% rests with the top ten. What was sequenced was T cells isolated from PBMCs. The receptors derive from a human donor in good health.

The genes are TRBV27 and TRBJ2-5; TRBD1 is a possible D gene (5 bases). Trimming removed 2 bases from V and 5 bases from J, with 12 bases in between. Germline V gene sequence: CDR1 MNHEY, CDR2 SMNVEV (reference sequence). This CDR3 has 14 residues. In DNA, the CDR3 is TGTGCCAGCAGTTTAGCAGGGATGGGGGAGACCCAGTACTTC. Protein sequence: CASSLAGMGETQYF.

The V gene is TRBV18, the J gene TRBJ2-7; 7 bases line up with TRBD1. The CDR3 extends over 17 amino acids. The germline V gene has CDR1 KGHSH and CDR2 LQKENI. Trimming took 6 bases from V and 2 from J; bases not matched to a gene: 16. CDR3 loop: CASSLVTGDRQAYEQYF. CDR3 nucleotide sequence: TGTGCCAGCTCCCTGGTCACAGGGGACAGACAAGCCTACGAGCAGTACTTC.

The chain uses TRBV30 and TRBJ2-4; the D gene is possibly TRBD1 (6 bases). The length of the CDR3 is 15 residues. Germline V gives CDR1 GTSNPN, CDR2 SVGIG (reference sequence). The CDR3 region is CAFEDPGQVKNIQYF. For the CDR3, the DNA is TGTGCTTTTGAAGATCCGGGACAAGTCAAAAACATTCAGTACTTC.

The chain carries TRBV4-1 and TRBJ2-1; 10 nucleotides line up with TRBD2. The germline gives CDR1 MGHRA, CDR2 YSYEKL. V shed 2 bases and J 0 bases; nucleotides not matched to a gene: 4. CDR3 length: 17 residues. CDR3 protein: CASSQRTSGSSYNEQFF. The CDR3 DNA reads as TGCGCCAGCAGCCAAAGGACTAGCGGAAGCTCCTACAATGAGCAGTTCTTC.

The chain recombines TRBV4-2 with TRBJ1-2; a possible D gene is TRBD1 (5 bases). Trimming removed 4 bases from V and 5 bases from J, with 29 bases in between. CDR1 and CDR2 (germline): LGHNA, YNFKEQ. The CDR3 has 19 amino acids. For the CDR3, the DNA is TGTGCCAGCAGCCCCGATCTCTTAACGGGGGAAGGAGGTCTATATGGCTACACCTTC. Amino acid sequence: CASSPDLLTGEGGLYGYTF.

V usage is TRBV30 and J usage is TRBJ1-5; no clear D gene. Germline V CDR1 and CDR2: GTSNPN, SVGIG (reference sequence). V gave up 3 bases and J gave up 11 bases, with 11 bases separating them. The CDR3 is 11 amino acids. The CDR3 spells CAWSLGEAQHF. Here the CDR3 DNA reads TGTGCCTGGAGCCTCGGTGAGGCCCAGCATTTT.

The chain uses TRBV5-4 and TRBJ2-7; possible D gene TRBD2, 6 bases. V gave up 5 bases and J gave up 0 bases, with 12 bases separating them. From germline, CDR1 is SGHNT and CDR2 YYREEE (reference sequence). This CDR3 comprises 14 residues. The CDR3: CASSWDSRSYEQYF. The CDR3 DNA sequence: TGTGCCAGCAGTTGGGACTCCCGCTCCTACGAGCAGTACTTC. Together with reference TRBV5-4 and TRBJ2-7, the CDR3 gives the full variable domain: ETGVTQSPTHLIKTRGQQVTLRCSSQSGHNTVSWYQQALGQGPQFIFQYYREEENGRGNFPPRFSGLQFPNYSSELNVNALELDDSALYLCASSWDSRSYEQYFGPGTRLTVT.

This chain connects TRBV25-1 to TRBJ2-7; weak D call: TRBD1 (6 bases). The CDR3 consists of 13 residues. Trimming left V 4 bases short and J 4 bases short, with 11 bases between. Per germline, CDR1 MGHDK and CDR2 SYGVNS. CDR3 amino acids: CASSVTQGYEQYF. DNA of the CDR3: TGTGCCAGCAGTGTTACACAGGGTTACGAGCAGTACTTC.

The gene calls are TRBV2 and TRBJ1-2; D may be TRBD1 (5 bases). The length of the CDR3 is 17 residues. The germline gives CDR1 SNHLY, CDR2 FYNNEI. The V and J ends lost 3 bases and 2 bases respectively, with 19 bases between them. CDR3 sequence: CASSEESGAAGNYGYTF. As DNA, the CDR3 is TGTGCCAGCAGTGAGGAGTCCGGGGCGGCGGGGAACTATGGCTACACCTTC.

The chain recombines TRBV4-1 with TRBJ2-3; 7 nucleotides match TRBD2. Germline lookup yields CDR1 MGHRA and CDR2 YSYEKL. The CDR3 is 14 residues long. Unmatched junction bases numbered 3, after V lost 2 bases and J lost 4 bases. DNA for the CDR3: TGCGCCAGCAGCCAACCGACTAGCCCAGATACGCAGTATTTT. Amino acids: CASSQPTSPDTQYF.

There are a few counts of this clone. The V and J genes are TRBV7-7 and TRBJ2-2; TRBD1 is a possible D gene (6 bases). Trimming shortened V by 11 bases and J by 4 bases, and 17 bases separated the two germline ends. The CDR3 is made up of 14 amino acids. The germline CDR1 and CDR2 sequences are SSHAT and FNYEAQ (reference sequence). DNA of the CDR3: TGTGCCGTTGAGGGGGTTGTCCCCACCGGGGAGCTGTTTTTT. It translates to CAVEGVVPTGELFF.

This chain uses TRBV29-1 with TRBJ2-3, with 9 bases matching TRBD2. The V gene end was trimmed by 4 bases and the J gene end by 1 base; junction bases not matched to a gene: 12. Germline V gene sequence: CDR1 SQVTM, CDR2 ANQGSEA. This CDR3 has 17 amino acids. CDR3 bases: TGCAGCGTTGTTGGGGCGGGGGGGCTTCGGGGCACAGATACGCAGTATTTT. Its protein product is CSVVGAGGLRGTDTQYF.

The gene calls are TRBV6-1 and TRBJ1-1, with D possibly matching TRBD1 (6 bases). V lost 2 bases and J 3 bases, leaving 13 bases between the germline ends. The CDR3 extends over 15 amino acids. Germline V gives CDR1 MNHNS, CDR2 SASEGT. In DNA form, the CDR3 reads TGTGCCAGCAGTGAATATCAGGGGACCTACACTGAAGCTTTCTTT. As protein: CASSEYQGTYTEAFF.

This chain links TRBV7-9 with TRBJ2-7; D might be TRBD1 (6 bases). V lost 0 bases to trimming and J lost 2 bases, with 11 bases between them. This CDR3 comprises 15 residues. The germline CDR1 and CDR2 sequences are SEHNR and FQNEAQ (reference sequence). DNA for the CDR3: TGTGCCAGCAGCTTAGCCGGTAGGGGGACCTACGAGCAGTACTTC. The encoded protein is CASSLAGRGTYEQYF.

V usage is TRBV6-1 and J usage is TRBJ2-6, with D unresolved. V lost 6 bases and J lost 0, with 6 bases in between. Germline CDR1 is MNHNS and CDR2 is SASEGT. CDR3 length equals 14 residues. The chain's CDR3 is CASRAGSGANVLTF. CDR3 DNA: TGTGCCAGCAGGGCAGGCTCTGGGGCCAACGTCCTGACTTTC.

For the CDR3, the DNA is TGTGCCAGCAGCGTTGGACTAGCGGGATGGGTAGAGACCCAGTACTTC. It specifies CASSVGLAGWVETQYF. The V and J genes are TRBV9 and TRBJ2-5; 12 bases agree with TRBD2. The CDR3 extends over 16 amino acids. V gave up 2 bases and J gave up 4 bases; unmatched junction bases: 6. Germline CDR1 reads SGDLS; CDR2 reads YYNGEE.

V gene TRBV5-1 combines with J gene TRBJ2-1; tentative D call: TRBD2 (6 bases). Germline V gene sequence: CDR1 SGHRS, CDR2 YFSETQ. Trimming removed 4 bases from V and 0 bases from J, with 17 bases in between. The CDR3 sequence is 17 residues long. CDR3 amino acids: CASSLTSPGNSYNEQFF. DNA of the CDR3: TGCGCCAGCAGCCTCACTAGCCCAGGAAACTCCTACAATGAGCAGTTCTTC.

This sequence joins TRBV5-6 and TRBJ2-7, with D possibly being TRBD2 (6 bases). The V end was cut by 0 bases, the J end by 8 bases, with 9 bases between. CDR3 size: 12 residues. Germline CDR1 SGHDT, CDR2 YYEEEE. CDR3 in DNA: TGTGCCAGCAGCTTGGTAGGAGGGCAGCAGTACTTC. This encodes CASSLVGGQQYF. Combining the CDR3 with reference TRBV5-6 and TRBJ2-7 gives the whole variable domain DAGVTQSPTHLIKTRGQQVTLRCSPKSGHDTVSWYQQALGQGPQFIFQYYEEEERQRGNFPDRFSGHQFPNYSSELNVNALLLGDSALYLCASSLVGGQQYFGPGTRLTVT.

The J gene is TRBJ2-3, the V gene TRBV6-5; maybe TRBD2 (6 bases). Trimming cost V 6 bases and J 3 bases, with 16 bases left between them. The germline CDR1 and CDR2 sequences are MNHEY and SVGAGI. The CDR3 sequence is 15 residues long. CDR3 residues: CASRGGTEGTDTQYF. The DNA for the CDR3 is TGTGCCAGCAGGGGCGGGACCGAGGGAACAGATACGCAGTATTTT.

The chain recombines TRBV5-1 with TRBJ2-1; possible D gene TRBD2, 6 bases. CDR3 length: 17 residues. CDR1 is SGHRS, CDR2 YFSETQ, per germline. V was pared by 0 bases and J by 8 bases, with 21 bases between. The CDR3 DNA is TGCGCCAGCAGCTTGGTTGGGGGAGGCCACTCTAGGGATGAGCAGTTCTTC. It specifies CASSLVGGGHSRDEQFF.

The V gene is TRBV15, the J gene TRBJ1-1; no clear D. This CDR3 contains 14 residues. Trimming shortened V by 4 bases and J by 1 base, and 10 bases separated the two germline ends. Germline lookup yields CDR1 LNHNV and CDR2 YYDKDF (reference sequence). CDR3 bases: TGTGCCACCAGCAAAGCTTTATCGAACACTGAAGCTTTCTTT. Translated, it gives CATSKALSNTEAFF.

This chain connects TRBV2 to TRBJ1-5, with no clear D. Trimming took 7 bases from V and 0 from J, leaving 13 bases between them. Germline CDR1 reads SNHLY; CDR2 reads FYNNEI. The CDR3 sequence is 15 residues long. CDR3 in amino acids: CASKGPQYSNQPQHF. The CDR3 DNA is TGTGCCAGCAAAGGCCCACAGTATAGCAATCAGCCCCAGCATTTT.

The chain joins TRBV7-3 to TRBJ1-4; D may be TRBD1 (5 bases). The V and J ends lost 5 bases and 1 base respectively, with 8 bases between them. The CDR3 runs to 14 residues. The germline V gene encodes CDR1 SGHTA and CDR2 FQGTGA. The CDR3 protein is CASSPGGTNEKLFF. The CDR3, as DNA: TGTGCCAGCAGCCCGGGGGGAACTAATGAAAAACTGTTTTTT.

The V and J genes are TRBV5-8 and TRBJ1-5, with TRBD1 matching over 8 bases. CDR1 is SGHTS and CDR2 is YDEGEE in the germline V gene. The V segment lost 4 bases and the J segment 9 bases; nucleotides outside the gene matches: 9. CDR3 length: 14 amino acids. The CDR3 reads CASSAGQGPGPQHF. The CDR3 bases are TGTGCCAGCAGCGCCGGACAGGGTCCTGGGCCCCAGCATTTT.

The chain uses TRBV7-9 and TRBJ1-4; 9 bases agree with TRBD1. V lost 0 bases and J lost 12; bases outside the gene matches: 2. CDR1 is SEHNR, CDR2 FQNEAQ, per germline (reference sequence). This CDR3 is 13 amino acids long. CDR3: CASSLAGTGQLFF. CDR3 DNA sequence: TGTGCCAGCAGCTTAGCCGGGACAGGGCAACTGTTTTTT.

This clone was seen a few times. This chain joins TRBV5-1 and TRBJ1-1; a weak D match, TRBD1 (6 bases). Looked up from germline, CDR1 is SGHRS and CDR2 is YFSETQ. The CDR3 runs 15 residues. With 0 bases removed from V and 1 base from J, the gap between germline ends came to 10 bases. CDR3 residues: CASSLEGTSNTEAFF. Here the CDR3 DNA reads TGCGCCAGCAGCTTGGAAGGGACATCGAACACTGAAGCTTTCTTT.

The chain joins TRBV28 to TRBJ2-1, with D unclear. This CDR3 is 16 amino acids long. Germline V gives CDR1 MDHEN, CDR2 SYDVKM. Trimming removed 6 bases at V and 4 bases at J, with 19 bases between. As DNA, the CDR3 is TGTGCCAGCAGCTCACGTCGGCACAGTCCTTACAATGAGCAGTTCTTC. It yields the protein CASSSRRHSPYNEQFF.

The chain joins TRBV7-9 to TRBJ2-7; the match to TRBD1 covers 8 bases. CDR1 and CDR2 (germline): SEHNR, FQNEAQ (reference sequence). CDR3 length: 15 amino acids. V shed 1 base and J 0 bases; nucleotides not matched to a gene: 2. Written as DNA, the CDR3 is TGTGCCAGCAGCTTAGGACAGGGGCCCTCCTACGAGCAGTACTTC. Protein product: CASSLGQGPSYEQYF.

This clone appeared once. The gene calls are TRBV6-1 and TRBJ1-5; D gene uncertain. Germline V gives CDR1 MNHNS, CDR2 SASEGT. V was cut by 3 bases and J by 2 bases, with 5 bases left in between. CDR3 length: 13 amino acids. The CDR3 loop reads CASSEFGNQPQHF. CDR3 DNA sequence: TGTGCCAGCAGTGAGTTCGGCAATCAGCCCCAGCATTTT.